A single sample is the source of the 10 T cell receptor beta chains below, sequenced in a study of cytomegalovirus exposure and HLA in healthy donors. The protocol was immunoSEQ multiplex PCR, while the TCRdb copy is restricted to in-frame clones and leaves out a portion. Among around 150,000 clones listed, 75% to 90% were seen once. Sequencing was done on a sample of PBMCs. Receptors originate from a woman between 18 and 30 years old in good health and CMV-seronegative.

The chain combines TRBV29-1 with TRBJ1-1, with D perhaps TRBD1 (6 bases). Trimming took 3 bases from V and 5 from J, leaving 19 bases between them. Germline V gene lookup returns CDR1 SQVTM and CDR2 ANQGSEA. This CDR3 comprises 15 residues. CDR3 nucleotides: TGCAGCGTTGACCCGCCACAGGGCGTGGGAACTGAAGCTTTCTTT. Its translation: CSVDPPQGVGTEAFF.

This clone was detected once. The chain is built from TRBV9 and TRBJ2-3; D call uncertain. CDR3 size: 15 residues. In germline, CDR1 is SGDLS, CDR2 YYNGEE. V lost 0 bases and J lost 0, with 8 bases in between. The CDR3 coding sequence is TGTGCCAGCAGCGTAGGTAGAGCAAGCACAGATACGCAGTATTTT. Its protein product is CASSVGRASTDTQYF.

This chain uses TRBV5-1 with TRBJ2-7, with 8 positions matching TRBD2. Losses at the gene ends were 7 bases for V and 6 bases for J; bases not matched to a gene: 15. CDR1 and CDR2 from the germline V gene are SGHRS and YFSETQ. CDR3 length equals 15 residues. CDR3 DNA sequence: TGCGCCAGCCAACCGGGGGGGAGTTTTCGGCTCGAGCAGTACTTC. Protein sequence: CASQPGGSFRLEQYF.

The chain recombines TRBV18 with TRBJ2-7; TRBD2 is a possible D gene (7 bases). V was pared by 1 base and J by 2 bases, with 15 bases between. Germline CDR1 is KGHSH and CDR2 is LQKENI. This CDR3 has 16 amino acids. CDR3 bases: TGTGCCAGCTCACCACGATGGGAGGGGGGGGCCTACGAGCAGTACTTC. This sequence encodes CASSPRWEGGAYEQYF.

The chain employs TRBV10-1 and TRBJ2-7; D remains unclear. The CDR3 contains 14 residues. Trimming took off 3 bases at V and 3 bases at J, with 12 bases between the two ends. Germline assignment: CDR1 WNHNN and CDR2 SYGVQD (reference sequence). The CDR3: CASSEGDSRYEQYF. DNA of the CDR3: TGCGCCAGCAGTGAAGGTGATAGCCGCTACGAGCAGTACTTC.

The chain joins TRBV19 to TRBJ2-7; 8 nucleotides line up with TRBD1. The CDR3 is 13 residues long. The V and J ends lost 9 bases and 5 bases, in that order; junction bases with no gene match: 9. Germline V lookup: CDR1 LNHDA, CDR2 SQIVND (reference sequence). The CDR3 DNA sequence: TGTGCCAGCTCAGGACAGGGTGGCCACGAGCAGTACTTC. It codes for CASSGQGGHEQYF.

V usage is TRBV11-2 and J usage is TRBJ2-1; D perhaps matches TRBD2 (5 bases). Germline loops: CDR1 SGHAT, CDR2 FQNNGV. CDR3 length: 13 amino acids. V lost 5 bases, J lost 9 bases, and 14 bases lay in between. CDR3 coding DNA: TGTGCCAGCAGCCGCACTAGGCCCGGTGAGCAGTTCTTC. As protein: CASSRTRPGEQFF.

This clone was counted once. The chain carries TRBV14 and TRBJ1-2, with unresolved D. The CDR3 length is 16 residues. In germline, CDR1 is SGHDN, CDR2 FVKESK. Trimming cost V 2 bases and J 1 base, with 14 bases left between them. The CDR3 sequence is CASSQSLRGDNYGYTF. Here the CDR3 DNA reads TGTGCCAGCAGCCAATCACTACGGGGAGATAACTATGGCTACACCTTC.

The chain combines TRBV9 with TRBJ2-7; the D gene is possibly TRBD1 (5 bases). Germline loops: CDR1 SGDLS, CDR2 YYNGEE. The CDR3 extends over 14 amino acids. V gave up 4 bases and J gave up 0 bases, with 11 bases separating them. CDR3 sequence reads: CASSRTRVSYEQYF. CDR3 bases: TGTGCCAGCAGCCGCACCAGGGTCTCCTACGAGCAGTACTTC.

This chain links TRBV4-1 with TRBJ2-7, with D perhaps TRBD1 (5 bases). The ends were cut back, 1 base at V and 5 bases at J, with 12 bases in the middle. The CDR3 is 14 residues long. CDR1 is MGHRA, CDR2 YSYEKL, per germline. The CDR3 loop reads CASSQGAGLDEQYF. As DNA, the CDR3 is TGCGCCAGCAGCCAAGGGGCAGGGTTGGACGAGCAGTACTTC.